The sample holds a few counts of the clone carrying this T cell receptor (beta chain). Its matching antigen is unknown. TCRdb ran MiXCR on the reads and lists one entry per CDR3 protein. The sample lists about 150,000 distinct CDR3 sequences, around a quarter occurring once. These data are taken from a study of T cell repertoires in cytomegalovirus infection. Study-wide background: Evidence of both CMV infection and a matching HLA type came from public TCR beta signatures. Study results and limitations: People with CMV and the relevant HLA were identified by cumulative public TCR beta family frequency. The response measured ex vivo was dominated by TCR beta clonotypes (HLA-C-restricted and CMV-specific).

The CDR3 sequence is 14 residues long. The germline gives CDR1 MNHNS, CDR2 SASEGT. Trimming took off 5 bases at V and 2 bases at J, with 11 bases between the two ends. The gene calls are TRBV6-1 and TRBJ2-3; perhaps D is TRBD1 or TRBD2 (5 bases each). This TCR came from a human donor in good health (CMV status not recorded). Some clones in this sample may be carry-over from other donors' samples. The sequenced sample consisted of PBMCs. CDR3 in amino acids: CASSYGAATDTQYF. CDR3 coding DNA: TGTGCCAGCAGTTACGGGGCAGCCACAGATACGCAGTATTTT.